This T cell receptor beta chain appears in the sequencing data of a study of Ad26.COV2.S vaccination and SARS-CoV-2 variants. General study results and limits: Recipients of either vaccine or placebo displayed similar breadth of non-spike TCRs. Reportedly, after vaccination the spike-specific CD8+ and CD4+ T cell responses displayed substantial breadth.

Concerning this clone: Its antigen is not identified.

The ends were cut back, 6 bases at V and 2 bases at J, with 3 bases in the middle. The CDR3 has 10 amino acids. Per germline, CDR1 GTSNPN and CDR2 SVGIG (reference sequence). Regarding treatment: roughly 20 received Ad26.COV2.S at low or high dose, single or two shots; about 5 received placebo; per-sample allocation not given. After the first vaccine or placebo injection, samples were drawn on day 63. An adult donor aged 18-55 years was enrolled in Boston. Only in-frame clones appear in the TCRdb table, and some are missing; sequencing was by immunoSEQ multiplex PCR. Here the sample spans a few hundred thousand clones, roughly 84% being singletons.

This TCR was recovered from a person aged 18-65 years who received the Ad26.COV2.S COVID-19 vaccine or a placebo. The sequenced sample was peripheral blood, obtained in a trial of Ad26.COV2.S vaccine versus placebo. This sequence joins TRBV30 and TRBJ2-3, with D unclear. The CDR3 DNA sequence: TGTGCCTGCCACACAGATACGCAGTATTTT. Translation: CACHTDTQYF.